This TCR beta chain was captured in a study of CD8 T cells in ankylosing spondylitis. Study-wide results and limits: Within matched ankylosing spondylitis synovial fluid, disease-linked clones were reportedly significantly enriched.

MiXCR was run by TCRdb on the 5' RACE reads, yielding one entry per CDR3 protein. The sample lists about 160,000 distinct CDR3 sequences, just over 9.5% occurring once. Germline CDR1 is SGDLS and CDR2 is YYNGEE. The V and J ends lost 4 bases and 4 bases, in that order; junction bases with no gene match: 6. The CDR3 loop spans 14 amino acids. A few counts support this clonotype. Its antigen is unidentified. This receptor was obtained from a female donor with ankylosing spondylitis or in good health (not recorded which). This chain links TRBV9 with TRBJ1-1; 8 bases fit TRBD1. Sequencing was done on a sample of blood, either unsorted or a sorted T cell fraction (not recorded which). CDR3 coding DNA: TGTGCCAGCAGCTCAGGGGGCTCCCTCACTGAAGCTTTCTTT. Translation gives CASSSGGSLTEAFF.